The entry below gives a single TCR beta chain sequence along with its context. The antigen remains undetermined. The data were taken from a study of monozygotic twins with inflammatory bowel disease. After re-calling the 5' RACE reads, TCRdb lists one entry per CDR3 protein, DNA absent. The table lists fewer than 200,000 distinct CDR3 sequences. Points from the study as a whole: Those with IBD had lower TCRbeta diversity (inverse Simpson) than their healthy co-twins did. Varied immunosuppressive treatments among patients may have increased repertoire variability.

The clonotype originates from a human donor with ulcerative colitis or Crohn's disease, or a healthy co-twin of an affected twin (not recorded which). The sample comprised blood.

The CDR3 spells CASSGSGQGTTGELFF. The V and J genes are TRBV6-4 and TRBJ2-2; TCRdb reports TRBD2, a call that lacks DNA to check it against. CDR3 size: 16 residues. Germline V gene data show CDR1 as MRHNA and CDR2 as SNTAGT.